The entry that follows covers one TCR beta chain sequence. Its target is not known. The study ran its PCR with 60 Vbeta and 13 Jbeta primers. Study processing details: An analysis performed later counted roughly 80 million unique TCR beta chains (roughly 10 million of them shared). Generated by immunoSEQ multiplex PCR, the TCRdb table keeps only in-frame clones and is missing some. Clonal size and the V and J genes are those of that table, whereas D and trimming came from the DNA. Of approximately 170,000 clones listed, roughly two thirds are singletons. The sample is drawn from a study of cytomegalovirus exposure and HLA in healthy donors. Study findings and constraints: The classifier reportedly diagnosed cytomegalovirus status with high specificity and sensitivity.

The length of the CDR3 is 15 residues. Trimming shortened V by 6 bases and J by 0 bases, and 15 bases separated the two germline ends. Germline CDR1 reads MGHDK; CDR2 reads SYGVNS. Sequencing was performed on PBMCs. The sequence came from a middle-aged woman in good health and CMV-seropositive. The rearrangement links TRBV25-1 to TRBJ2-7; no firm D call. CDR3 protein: CASSVTENSSYEQYF. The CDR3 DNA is TGTGCCAGCAGCGTCACAGAGAACAGCTCCTACGAGCAGTACTTC.